These 12 T cell receptor beta chains share one sample of origin, sequenced in a study of cytomegalovirus exposure and HLA in healthy donors (dated by TCRdb to 2015 to 2018). Receptor amplification or capture employed the immunoSEQ multiplex PCR assay. A mixture of 60 forward primers for TCR Vbeta segments and 13 reverse primers for TCR Jbeta segments was used in the multiplex PCR. TCRdb took this table from immuneACCESS and kept in-frame rearrangements with V and J called. Such tables lack part of the clones; where checked against another copy, unresolved V genes explain under half of the gap, and the rest is unexplained. This sample's listing comprises 140,000 to 150,000 clones. 1.5% to 2% of the sample belongs to the ten largest clones. The sequenced sample consisted of PBMCs. The source is a woman aged 50 to 65 in good health and CMV-seronegative.

V is TRBV19 and J is TRBJ2-2; 10 bases map to TRBD2. J lost 4 bases, V lost 5 bases, and 4 bases had no gene match. This CDR3 is 15 amino acids long. Per the germline V gene, CDR1 is LNHDA and CDR2 is SQIVND (reference sequence). The CDR3 region has the DNA TGTGCCAGTAGTGCCATAGCGGGAGGCACCGGGGAGCTGTTTTTT. The encoded protein is CASSAIAGGTGELFF.

This rearrangement joins TRBV2 to TRBJ2-5, with 9 positions matching TRBD1. V lost 8 bases, J lost 5 bases, and 9 bases stayed unmatched. Germline V lookup: CDR1 SNHLY, CDR2 FYNNEI. The CDR3 runs to 14 residues. As DNA, the CDR3 is TGTGCCAGCCGCAGGGGGACAGGGTATGAGACCCAGTACTTC. This sequence encodes CASRRGTGYETQYF.

The chain links TRBV19 to TRBJ2-5; D possibly corresponds to TRBD1 (5 bases). Germline-derived CDR1 and CDR2 are LNHDA and SQIVND (reference sequence). This CDR3 region has 13 residues. Trimming shortened V by 1 base and J by 5 bases, and 8 bases separated the two germline ends. This CDR3 is CASSIGGPETQYF. The DNA for the CDR3 is TGTGCCAGTAGTATAGGGGGCCCGGAGACCCAGTACTTC.

This chain links TRBV28 with TRBJ1-2; possibly TRBD1 for D (5 bases). V was trimmed by 7 bases and J by 4 bases, leaving 16 bases between them. The CDR3 loop spans 14 amino acids. Germline V gene lookup returns CDR1 MDHEN and CDR2 SYDVKM. As DNA, the CDR3 is TGTGCCAGCACGGACCGGGGGGGACTCTATGGCTACACCTTC. It is translated as CASTDRGGLYGYTF.

The chain joins TRBV5-6 to TRBJ2-5, with D tentatively TRBD2 (5 bases). The CDR3 is 15 amino acids. The V end was cut by 0 bases, the J end by 5 bases, with 14 bases between. The V gene's germline CDR1 is SGHDT and CDR2 YYEEEE. The CDR3 region is CASSLVPGTWETQYF. Here the CDR3 DNA reads TGTGCCAGCAGCTTGGTTCCGGGAACGTGGGAGACCCAGTACTTC.

The rearrangement joins TRBV2 to TRBJ1-1; 9 bases map to TRBD1. Germline values: CDR1 SNHLY, CDR2 FYNNEI. The CDR3 spans 16 residues. V lost 4 bases, J lost 4 bases, and 10 bases stayed unmatched. DNA of the CDR3: TGTGCCAGCAGTGGGACAGGGGCCCCCCTGGGCACTGAAGCTTTCTTT. Translated, it gives CASSGTGAPLGTEAFF. The variable domain in full, with the rest retrieved from reference TRBV2 and TRBJ1-1, is EPEVTQTPSHQVTQMGQEVILRCVPISNHLYFYWYRQILGQKVEFLVSFYNNEISEKSEIFDDQFSVERPDGSNFTLKIRSTKLEDSAMYFCASSGTGAPLGTEAFFGQGTRLTVV.

As regards this clone: This sample also contains other DNA sequences that code for the same CDR3. This rearrangement joins TRBV30 to TRBJ1-3; maybe TRBD1 (6 bases). This CDR3 has 14 amino acids. The germline CDR1 and CDR2 sequences are GTSNPN and SVGIG (reference sequence). Trimming shortened V by 0 bases and J by 1 base, and 7 bases separated the two germline ends. The CDR3, as DNA: TGTGCCTGGAGTGTGAGGGGGTCTGGAAACACCATATATTTT. Amino acids: CAWSVRGSGNTIYF.

The V and J genes are TRBV4-1 and TRBJ2-1, with a possible D match to TRBD2 (6 bases). V was pared by 8 bases and J by 6 bases, with 20 bases between. Germline CDR1 reads MGHRA; CDR2 reads YSYEKL. The CDR3 is made up of 15 amino acids. CDR3 sequence reads: CASRSGGSPLNEQFF. In nucleotides, the CDR3 is TGCGCCAGCCGCTCCGGGGGATCACCTCTCAATGAGCAGTTCTTC.

This chain joins TRBV5-6 and TRBJ2-1; D possibly corresponds to TRBD2 (5 bases). V was shortened by 6 bases and J by 0 bases, with 13 bases between the two germline ends. This CDR3 has 15 amino acids. From germline, CDR1 is SGHDT and CDR2 YYEEEE. Written as DNA, the CDR3 is TGTGCCAGCACCTACCTAGGGAGCTCCTACAATGAGCAGTTCTTC. Protein: CASTYLGSSYNEQFF.

This chain connects TRBV5-1 to TRBJ1-6, with 8 bases matching TRBD1. Unmatched junction bases numbered 5, after V lost 3 bases and J lost 9 bases. CDR1 SGHRS and CDR2 YFSETQ come from the germline V gene. The CDR3 covers 14 residues. Here the CDR3 DNA reads TGCGCCAGCAGCTCGGCACAGGGGGGTTCACCCCTCCACTTT. This codes for CASSSAQGGSPLHF. The entire variable domain, with the rest obtained from reference TRBV5-1 and TRBJ1-6, is as follows: KAGVTQTPRYLIKTRGQQVTLSCSPISGHRSVSWYQQTPGQGLQFLFEYFSETQRNKGNFPGRFSGRQFSNSRSEMNVSTLELGDSALYLCASSSAQGGSPLHFGNGTRLTVT.

The V and J genes are TRBV2 and TRBJ2-1; 8 positions agree with TRBD1. The CDR3 sequence is 14 residues long. Germline trimming cut 8 bases from V and 7 bases from J; bases unmatched to any gene: 10. The germline V gene encodes CDR1 SNHLY and CDR2 FYNNEI. This CDR3 reads CASHPGQVWNEQFF. CDR3 bases: TGTGCCAGCCACCCGGGACAGGTCTGGAATGAGCAGTTCTTC.

The chain is built from TRBV19 and TRBJ2-3; D is uncertain. The CDR3 runs 11 residues. Germline CDR1 and CDR2: LNHDA and SQIVND (reference sequence). The V end lost 6 bases, the J end lost 6 bases, and 7 bases lay between the germline ends. Here the CDR3 reads CASSSQDTQYF. Written as DNA, the CDR3 is TGTGCCAGTAGCTCCCAGGATACGCAGTATTTT.